This T cell receptor (beta chain) emerged from a study of blood T cell repertoires in COVID-19. Looking at the study overall: COVID-19 samples from acute and convalescent phases originated in the United States, Italy and Spain.

CDR3 length: 14 amino acids. Germline assignment: CDR1 SGHRS and CDR2 YFSETQ. The V gene end was trimmed by 4 bases and the J gene end by 6 bases; junction bases not matched to a gene: 9. Methods used by the authors: Nucleated cell counts were estimated from reference gene primer amplification. TCRdb keeps only in-frame clones here, not all; method: immunoSEQ multiplex PCR. The V and J calls and clone size come from that table; D and trimming were worked out from the DNA. The sample lists about 40,000 clones; roughly 85% were seen once. The TCR comes from a human donor in a cohort sampled during active COVID-19. The sequencing input was peripheral blood. This chain links TRBV5-1 with TRBJ2-7; 8 bases fit TRBD2. The CDR3 loop is CASSPGGERTEQYF. The DNA for the CDR3 is TGCGCCAGCAGCCCCGGGGGGGAGCGGACCGAGCAGTACTTC.